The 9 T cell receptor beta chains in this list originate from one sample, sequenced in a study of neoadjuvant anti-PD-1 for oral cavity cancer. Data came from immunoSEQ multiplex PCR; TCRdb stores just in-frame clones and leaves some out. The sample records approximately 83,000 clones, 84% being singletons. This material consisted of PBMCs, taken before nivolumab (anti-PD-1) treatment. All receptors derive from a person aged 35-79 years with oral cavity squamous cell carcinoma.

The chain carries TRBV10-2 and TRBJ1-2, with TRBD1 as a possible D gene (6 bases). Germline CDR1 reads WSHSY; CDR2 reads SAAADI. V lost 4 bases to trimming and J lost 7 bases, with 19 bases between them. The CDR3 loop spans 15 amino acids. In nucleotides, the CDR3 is TGCGCCAGCAGTGGCTCCACAGGGACACTGGGTGGCTACACCTTC. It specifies CASSGSTGTLGGYTF.

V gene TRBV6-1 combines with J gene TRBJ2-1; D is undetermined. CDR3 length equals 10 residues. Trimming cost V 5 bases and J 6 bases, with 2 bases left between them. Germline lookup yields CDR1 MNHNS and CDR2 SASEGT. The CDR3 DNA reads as TGTGCCAGCAGTACCAATGAGCAGTTCTTC. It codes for CASSTNEQFF.

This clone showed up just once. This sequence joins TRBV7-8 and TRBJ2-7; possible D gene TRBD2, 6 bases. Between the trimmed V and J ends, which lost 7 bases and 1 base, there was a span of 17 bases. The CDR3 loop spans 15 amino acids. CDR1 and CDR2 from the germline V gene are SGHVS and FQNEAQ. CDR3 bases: TGTGCCAGCATCCCGGGGATGGGACTGTCCTACGAGCAGTACTTC. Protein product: CASIPGMGLSYEQYF.

The CDR3 loop reads CASSISWTDQETQYF. CDR3 DNA sequence: TGTGCCAGCAGTATATCCTGGACGGACCAAGAGACCCAGTACTTC. The chain is built from TRBV6-5 and TRBJ2-5; D is unresolved. This CDR3 is 15 amino acids long. The V end was cut by 5 bases, the J end by 0 bases, with 13 bases between. CDR1 is MNHEY, CDR2 SVGAGI, per germline.

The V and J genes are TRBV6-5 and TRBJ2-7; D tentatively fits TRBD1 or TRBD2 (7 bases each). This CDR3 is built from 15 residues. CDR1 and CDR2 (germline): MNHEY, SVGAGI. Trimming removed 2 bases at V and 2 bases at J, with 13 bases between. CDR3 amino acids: CASSYPSGGAYEQYF. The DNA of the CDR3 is TGTGCCAGCAGTTACCCCTCAGGGGGGGCCTACGAGCAGTACTTC.

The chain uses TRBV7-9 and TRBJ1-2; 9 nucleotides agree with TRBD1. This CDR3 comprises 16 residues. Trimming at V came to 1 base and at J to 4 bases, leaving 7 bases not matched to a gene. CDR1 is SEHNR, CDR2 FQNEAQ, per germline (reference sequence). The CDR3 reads CASSLGSPGQGYGYTF. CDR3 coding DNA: TGTGCCAGCAGCTTAGGTTCCCCGGGACAGGGCTATGGCTACACCTTC.

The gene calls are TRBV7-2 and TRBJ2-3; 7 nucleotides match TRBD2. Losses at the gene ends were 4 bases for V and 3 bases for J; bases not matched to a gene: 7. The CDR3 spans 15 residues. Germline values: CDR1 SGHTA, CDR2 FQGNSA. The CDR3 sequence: CASSSLAVGTDTQYF. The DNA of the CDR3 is TGTGCCAGCAGCTCGCTAGCGGTGGGAACAGATACGCAGTATTTT.

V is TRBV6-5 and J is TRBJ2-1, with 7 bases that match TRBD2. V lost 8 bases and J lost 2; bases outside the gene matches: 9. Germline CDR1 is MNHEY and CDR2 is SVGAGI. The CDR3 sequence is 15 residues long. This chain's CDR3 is CASRMDAGAYNEQFF. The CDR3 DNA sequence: TGTGCCAGCCGGATGGATGCGGGAGCCTACAATGAGCAGTTCTTC.

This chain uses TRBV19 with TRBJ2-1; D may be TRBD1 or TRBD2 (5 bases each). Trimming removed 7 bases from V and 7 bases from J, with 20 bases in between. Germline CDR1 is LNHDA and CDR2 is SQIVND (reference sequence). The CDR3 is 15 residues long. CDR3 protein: CASKTGIQEWNEQFF. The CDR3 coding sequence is TGTGCCAGTAAGACCGGGATACAGGAATGGAATGAGCAGTTCTTC.